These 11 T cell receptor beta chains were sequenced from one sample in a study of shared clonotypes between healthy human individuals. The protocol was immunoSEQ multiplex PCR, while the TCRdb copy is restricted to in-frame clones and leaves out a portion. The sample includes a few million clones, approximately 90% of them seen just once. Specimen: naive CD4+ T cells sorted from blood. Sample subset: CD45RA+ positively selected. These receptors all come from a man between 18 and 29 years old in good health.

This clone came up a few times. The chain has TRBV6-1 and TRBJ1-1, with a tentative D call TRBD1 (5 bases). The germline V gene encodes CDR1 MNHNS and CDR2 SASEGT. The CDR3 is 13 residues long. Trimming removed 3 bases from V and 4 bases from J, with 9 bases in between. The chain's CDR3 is CASSEGLFTEAFF. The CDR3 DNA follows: TGTGCCAGCAGTGAGGGACTCTTCACTGAAGCTTTCTTT.

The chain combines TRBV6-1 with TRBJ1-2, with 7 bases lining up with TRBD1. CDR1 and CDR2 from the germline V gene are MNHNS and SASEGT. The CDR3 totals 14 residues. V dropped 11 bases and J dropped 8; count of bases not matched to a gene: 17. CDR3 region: CAARTGLTHMGYTF. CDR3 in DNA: TGTGCCGCTCGGACAGGCCTCACCCATATGGGCTACACCTTC.

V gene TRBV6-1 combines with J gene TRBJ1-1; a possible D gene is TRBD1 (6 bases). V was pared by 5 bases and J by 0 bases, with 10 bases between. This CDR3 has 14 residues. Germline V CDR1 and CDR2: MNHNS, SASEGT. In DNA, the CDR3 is TGTGCCAGCAGTCGGACAGACATGAACACTGAAGCTTTCTTT. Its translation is CASSRTDMNTEAFF.

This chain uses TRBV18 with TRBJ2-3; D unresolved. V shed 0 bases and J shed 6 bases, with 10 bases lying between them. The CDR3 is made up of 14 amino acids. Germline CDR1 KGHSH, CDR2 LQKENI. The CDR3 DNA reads TGTGCCAGCTCACCACCGGTTAGTTCCGATACGCAGTATTTT. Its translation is CASSPPVSSDTQYF.

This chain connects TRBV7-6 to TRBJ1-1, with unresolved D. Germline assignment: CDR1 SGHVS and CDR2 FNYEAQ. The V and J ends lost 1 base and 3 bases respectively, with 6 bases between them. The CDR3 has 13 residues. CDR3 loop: CASSLVGDTEAFF. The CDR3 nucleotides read TGTGCCAGCAGCTTAGTTGGGGACACTGAAGCTTTCTTT. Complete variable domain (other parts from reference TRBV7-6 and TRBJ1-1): GAGVSQSPRYKVTKRGQDVALRCDPISGHVSLYWYRQALGQGPEFLTYFNYEAQQDKSGLPNDRFSAERPEGSISTLTIQRTEQRDSAMYRCASSLVGDTEAFFGQGTRLTVV.

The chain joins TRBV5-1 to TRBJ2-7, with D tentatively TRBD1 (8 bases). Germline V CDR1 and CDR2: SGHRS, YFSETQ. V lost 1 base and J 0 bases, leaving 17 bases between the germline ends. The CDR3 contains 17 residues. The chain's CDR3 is CASSLRGAGGNSYEQYF. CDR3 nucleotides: TGCGCCAGCAGCTTGCGGGGGGCAGGGGGCAACTCCTACGAGCAGTACTTC.

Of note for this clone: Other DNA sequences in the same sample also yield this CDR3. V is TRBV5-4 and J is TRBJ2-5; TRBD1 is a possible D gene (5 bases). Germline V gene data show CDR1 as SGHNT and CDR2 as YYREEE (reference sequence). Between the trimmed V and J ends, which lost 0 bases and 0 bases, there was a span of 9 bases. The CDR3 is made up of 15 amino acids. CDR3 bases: TGTGCCAGCAGCTTGGGGCAGGGCCACCAAGAGACCCAGTACTTC. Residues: CASSLGQGHQETQYF.

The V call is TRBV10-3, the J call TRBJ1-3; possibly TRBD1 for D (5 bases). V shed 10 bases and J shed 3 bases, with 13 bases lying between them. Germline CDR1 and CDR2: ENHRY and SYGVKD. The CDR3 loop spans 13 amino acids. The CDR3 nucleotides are TGTGCCACTCCGGGGCAGGGTGGAAACACCATATATTTT. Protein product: CATPGQGGNTIYF.

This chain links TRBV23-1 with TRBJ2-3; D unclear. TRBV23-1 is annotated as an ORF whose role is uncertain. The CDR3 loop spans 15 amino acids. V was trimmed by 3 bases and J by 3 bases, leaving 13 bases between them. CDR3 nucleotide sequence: TGCGCCAGCAGTCATATCCCGATCCTAACAGATACGCAGTATTTT. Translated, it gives CASSHIPILTDTQYF.

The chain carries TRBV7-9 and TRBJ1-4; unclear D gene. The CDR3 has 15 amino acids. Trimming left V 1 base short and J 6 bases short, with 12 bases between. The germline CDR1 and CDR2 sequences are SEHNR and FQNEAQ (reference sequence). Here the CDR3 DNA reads TGTGCCAGCAGCTTAGTTGAGACGAGGGATGAAAAACTGTTTTTT. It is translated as CASSLVETRDEKLFF.

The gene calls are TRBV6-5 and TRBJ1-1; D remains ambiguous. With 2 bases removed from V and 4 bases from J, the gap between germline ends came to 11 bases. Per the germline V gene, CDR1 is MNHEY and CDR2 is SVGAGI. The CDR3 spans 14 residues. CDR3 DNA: TGTGCCAGCAGTTACGGGGAAGGTACCACTGAAGCTTTCTTT. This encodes CASSYGEGTTEAFF.